The T cell receptor beta chain described here comes from a study of immune evolution from preneoplasia to lung adenocarcinoma. Study-level findings and limits: Clonality was highest in normal lung, lower in later-stage lesions apparently. Top clone share appeared to fall from AAH through AIS, MIA, adenocarcinoma.

Between about 2014 and 2018, patients underwent resection in Japan or China. Two lung cancer pathologists independently confirmed each histologic diagnosis. J lost 10 bases, V lost 0 bases, and 12 bases had no gene match. This CDR3 contains 15 residues. The germline gives CDR1 SGHRS, CDR2 YFSETQ. Method: immunoSEQ multiplex PCR; TCRdb's copy keeps in-frame clones and lacks some. The repertoire holds a few thousand clones, about 84% seen once, with roughly 3.6% in the top ten. Concerning this clone itself: What it binds is unknown.

This sequence was found in a person of 80 years or more with lung adenocarcinoma. The rearrangement joins TRBV5-1 to TRBJ2-5; 7 bases agree with TRBD2. The sequenced sample was FFPE adjacent normal lung tissue. The CDR3 bases are TGCGCCAGCAGCTTGGCCCCCGGGGGGTTTCGAGACCAGTACTTC. Protein product: CASSLAPGGFRDQYF.